The rows below give T cell receptor beta chains drawn from one sample of a study of cytomegalovirus exposure and HLA in healthy donors. The data were produced by immunoSEQ multiplex PCR, yet TCRdb's version contains in-frame clones alone and is incomplete. The sample has some 130,000 clones, about 85% seen once; the top ten hold roughly 1.7%. What was sequenced was PBMCs. Receptor source: a boy between 5 and 17 years old in good health and CMV-seronegative. Both conserved end residues are part of each CDR3. Fields, in order: D gene, J gene, V gene, clone size, CDR3 protein, CDR3 DNA. D genes are given only for firm matches. The listing skips clone size in some rows; elsewhere it reads once, few, many or a size class.

d_call: TRBD1; j_call: TRBJ1-2; v_call: TRBV29-1; clone_size: .; cdr3_aa: CSVSQGGSYGYTF; cdr3_nt: TGCAGCGTTTCACAGGGGGGTTCTTATGGCTACACCTTC
d_call: .; j_call: TRBJ2-2; v_call: TRBV30; clone_size: .; cdr3_aa: CAWSVWGGKGSNTGELFF; cdr3_nt: TGTGCCTGGAGTGTATGGGGAGGAAAGGGCTCGAACACCGGGGAGCTGTTTTTT
d_call: .; j_call: TRBJ2-7; v_call: TRBV5-5; clone_size: .; cdr3_aa: CASSSDLGFYEQYF; cdr3_nt: TGTGCCAGCAGCTCGGACTTGGGGTTCTACGAGCAGTACTTC
d_call: .; j_call: TRBJ2-6; v_call: TRBV27; clone_size: .; cdr3_aa: CASRPLTAGANVLTF; cdr3_nt: TGTGCCAGCAGGCCTTTAACAGCTGGGGCCAACGTCCTGACTTTC
d_call: TRBD2; j_call: TRBJ2-7; v_call: TRBV7-9; clone_size: few; cdr3_aa: CSSSLAREGTYEQYF; cdr3_nt: TGTTCCAGCAGCTTAGCAAGGGAGGGAACCTACGAGCAGTACTTC
d_call: TRBD2; j_call: TRBJ2-7; v_call: TRBV10-3; clone_size: .; cdr3_aa: CAISVAGGPEEQYF; cdr3_nt: TGTGCCATCAGTGTAGCGGGAGGGCCGGAGGAGCAGTACTTC
d_call: .; j_call: TRBJ1-5; v_call: TRBV15; clone_size: .; cdr3_aa: CATSRGETERDQPQHF; cdr3_nt: TGTGCCACCAGCAGAGGGGAAACGGAGAGGGATCAGCCCCAGCATTTT
d_call: TRBD2; j_call: TRBJ2-1; v_call: TRBV13; clone_size: .; cdr3_aa: CASSTRQTSDEQFF; cdr3_nt: TGTGCCAGCAGCACAAGACAGACTAGCGATGAGCAGTTCTTC
d_call: TRBD2; j_call: TRBJ2-3; v_call: TRBV18; clone_size: .; cdr3_aa: CASSRSGSEADTQYF; cdr3_nt: TGTGCCAGCTCCCGTAGCGGGAGTGAAGCAGATACGCAGTATTTT
d_call: TRBD1; j_call: TRBJ1-5; v_call: TRBV2; clone_size: .; cdr3_aa: CASSGTGNQPQHF; cdr3_nt: TGTGCCAGCAGTGGGACAGGGAATCAGCCCCAGCATTTT
d_call: .; j_call: TRBJ2-5; v_call: TRBV19; clone_size: .; cdr3_aa: CASMLMGRGETQYF; cdr3_nt: TGTGCCAGTATGCTTATGGGGAGGGGGGAGACCCAGTACTTC
d_call: .; j_call: TRBJ1-2; v_call: TRBV6-6; clone_size: .; cdr3_aa: CASSYSARQGYTF; cdr3_nt: TGTGCCAGCAGTTACTCGGCCAGGCAGGGCTACACCTTC
d_call: .; j_call: TRBJ2-1; v_call: TRBV12-5; clone_size: .; cdr3_aa: CASGSMAGDEQFF; cdr3_nt: TGTGCTAGTGGTTCGATGGCGGGCGATGAGCAGTTCTTC
d_call: TRBD1; j_call: TRBJ2-1; v_call: TRBV5-1; clone_size: .; cdr3_aa: CASSSWDRGLNEQFF; cdr3_nt: TGCGCCAGCAGCTCATGGGACAGGGGGCTCAATGAGCAGTTCTTC
d_call: TRBD1; j_call: TRBJ2-7; v_call: TRBV6-6; clone_size: once; cdr3_aa: CASSSRTGAYEQYF; cdr3_nt: TGTGCCAGCAGTTCCCGGACAGGGGCCTACGAGCAGTACTTC
d_call: TRBD2; j_call: TRBJ2-2; v_call: TRBV11-2; clone_size: .; cdr3_aa: CASSSSGGNTGELFF; cdr3_nt: TGTGCCAGCAGCTCTAGCGGGGGTAACACCGGGGAGCTGTTTTTT
d_call: TRBD1; j_call: TRBJ2-7; v_call: TRBV5-1; clone_size: .; cdr3_aa: CASSRDRDYEQYF; cdr3_nt: TGCGCCAGCAGCAGGGACAGGGACTACGAGCAGTACTTC
d_call: .; j_call: TRBJ2-2; v_call: TRBV7-3; clone_size: .; cdr3_aa: CASSLYSGNTGELFF; cdr3_nt: TGTGCCAGCAGCTTATACAGCGGGAACACCGGGGAGCTGTTTTTT
d_call: .; j_call: TRBJ2-7; v_call: TRBV18; clone_size: .; cdr3_aa: CASSPQRGTYEQYF; cdr3_nt: TGTGCCAGCTCACCACAAAGGGGGACCTACGAGCAGTACTTC
d_call: TRBD2; j_call: TRBJ2-5; v_call: TRBV7-8; clone_size: .; cdr3_aa: CASSLRLAGEIQETQYF; cdr3_nt: TGTGCCAGCAGCCTGCGACTAGCGGGGGAGATTCAAGAGACCCAGTACTTC
d_call: .; j_call: TRBJ1-5; v_call: TRBV5-6; clone_size: few; cdr3_aa: CASSLHVEWPQHF; cdr3_nt: TGTGCCAGCAGCTTGCACGTGGAGTGGCCCCAGCATTTT
d_call: TRBD2; j_call: TRBJ2-5; v_call: TRBV7-7; clone_size: .; cdr3_aa: CASSLGRGETQYF; cdr3_nt: TGTGCTAGCAGCTTGGGGAGGGGTGAGACCCAGTACTTC
d_call: TRBD1; j_call: TRBJ1-2; v_call: TRBV30; clone_size: .; cdr3_aa: CAWSVQGAYGYPF; cdr3_nt: TGTGCCTGGAGTGTACAGGGGGCCTATGGCTACCCCTTC
d_call: .; j_call: TRBJ2-1; v_call: TRBV7-2; clone_size: .; cdr3_aa: CASSDTGEEQFF; cdr3_nt: TGTGCCAGCAGCGACACCGGGGAGGAGCAGTTCTTC
d_call: TRBD1; j_call: TRBJ1-5; v_call: TRBV5-1; clone_size: .; cdr3_aa: CASSWLQGNQPQHF; cdr3_nt: TGCGCCAGCAGCTGGCTACAGGGGAATCAGCCCCAGCATTTT
d_call: TRBD2; j_call: TRBJ2-3; v_call: TRBV19; clone_size: .; cdr3_aa: CASSIDGWSGGFTDTQYF; cdr3_nt: TGTGCCAGTAGTATAGACGGGTGGAGCGGGGGATTCACAGATACGCAGTATTTT
d_call: .; j_call: TRBJ2-1; v_call: TRBV6-4; clone_size: once; cdr3_aa: CASSEQGIGEQFF; cdr3_nt: TGTGCCAGCAGTGAACAGGGCATCGGTGAGCAGTTCTTC
d_call: TRBD1; j_call: TRBJ1-1; v_call: TRBV5-8; clone_size: .; cdr3_aa: CASSRRDRVNTEAFF; cdr3_nt: TGTGCCAGCAGCCGCCGGGACAGGGTGAACACTGAAGCTTTCTTT
d_call: .; j_call: TRBJ2-7; v_call: TRBV7-3; clone_size: .; cdr3_aa: CSSSLAEGEQYF; cdr3_nt: TGTTCCAGCAGCTTAGCGGAGGGCGAGCAGTACTTC
d_call: .; j_call: TRBJ2-3; v_call: TRBV27; clone_size: .; cdr3_aa: CASSFTRGTDTQYF; cdr3_nt: TGTGCCAGCAGTTTTACTAGGGGCACAGATACGCAGTATTTT
d_call: TRBD2; j_call: TRBJ2-7; v_call: TRBV7-2; clone_size: .; cdr3_aa: CASSLSAGDAYEQYF; cdr3_nt: TGTGCCAGCAGCTTAAGTGCGGGAGACGCCTACGAGCAGTACTTC
d_call: .; j_call: TRBJ1-6; v_call: TRBV27; clone_size: .; cdr3_aa: CASGRGGNSPLHF; cdr3_nt: TGTGCCAGCGGCCGGGGGGGCAATTCACCCCTCCACTTT
d_call: .; j_call: TRBJ2-3; v_call: TRBV9; clone_size: .; cdr3_aa: CASSVGGRVGTDTQYF; cdr3_nt: TGTGCCAGCAGCGTCGGGGGGCGAGTTGGCACAGATACGCAGTATTTT
d_call: .; j_call: TRBJ1-4; v_call: TRBV5-6; clone_size: .; cdr3_aa: CASSSERDGGFRKLFF; cdr3_nt: TGTGCCAGCAGCTCCGAGCGGGACGGGGGCTTCCGAAAACTGTTTTTT
d_call: TRBD2; j_call: TRBJ2-3; v_call: TRBV9; clone_size: .; cdr3_aa: CASSVLAGVDTQYF; cdr3_nt: TGTGCCAGCAGCGTACTCGCGGGAGTCGACACGCAGTATTTT
d_call: TRBD2; j_call: TRBJ2-2; v_call: TRBV6-1; clone_size: few; cdr3_aa: CASSDPGLASLGELFF; cdr3_nt: TGTGCCAGCAGTGACCCGGGACTAGCGTCCCTCGGGGAGCTGTTTTTT